Many counts were recorded for the clone carrying this TCR beta chain. What it binds is unknown. This specimen comes from a study of T-cell reconstitution after alpha-beta-depleted transplantation in children. Points from the study as a whole: Approximately two months post-transplant, alpha-beta T cells reportedly originated from several hundred expanded graft clones.

A library of TCRbeta sequences, prepared with unique molecular identifiers, was generated. TCRdb recomputed calls from the PCR reads with MiXCR, one row per CDR3 protein. This sample has approximately 270,000 distinct CDR3 sequences, with roughly a quarter found just once. Germline CDR1 and CDR2: SGHTA and FQGNSA. The CDR3 runs 15 residues. V lost 3 bases and J 0 bases, leaving 6 bases between the germline ends. The sample here was PBMCs, mostly from graft donor cells, taken 360 days after TCRalphabeta/CD19-depleted stem cell transplant. The clonotype comes from a female patient aged 2-15 years who had a stem cell transplant for congenital amegakaryocytic thrombocytopenia, so the T cells may come from the graft donor. V is TRBV7-2 and J is TRBJ2-6; perhaps TRBD1 as D (6 bases). The CDR3 bases are TGTGCCAGCAGCTTGGACAGCTCTGGGGCCAACGTCCTGACTTTC. It encodes CASSLDSSGANVLTF.